One T cell receptor (beta chain) is described in this entry. Profiled with immunoSEQ multiplex PCR; TCRdb holds only in-frame clones, not every one. The repertoire holds 360,000 or so clones, with roughly nine tenths as singletons. Seattle-derived patients entered the study during active infection and were followed longitudinally. These data come from a study of blood T cell repertoires in COVID-19. About the research overall: Samples of COVID-19 (acute and convalescent) were obtained from the United States, Italy and Spain. The cDNA or gDNA used as material had been derived from T cells, B-cell-depleted T cells, or PBMCs.

Germline CDR1 reads LNHDA; CDR2 reads SQIVND (reference sequence). V lost 5 bases, J lost 7 bases, and 10 bases stayed unmatched. The CDR3 contains 14 residues. J is TRBJ1-1 and V is TRBV19; 7 nucleotides line up with TRBD1. Sequenced: peripheral blood. This sequence originates from a woman aged 60-75 years with COVID-19, enrolled during active disease. The chain's CDR3 is CASSPTPDRVEAFF. The CDR3, as DNA: TGTGCCAGTAGTCCAACTCCTGACAGGGTTGAAGCTTTCTTT. The complete variable domain, with remaining parts taken from reference TRBV19 and TRBJ1-1, reads DGGITQSPKYLFRKEGQNVTLSCEQNLNHDAMYWYRQDPGQGLRLIYYSQIVNDFQKGDIAEGYSVSREKKESFPLTVTSAQKNPTAFYLCASSPTPDRVEAFFGQGTRLTVV.